This TCR beta chain was recorded in a study of blood T cells in healthy people across ages. Study context: Per two T cells, template switching captured roughly one barcoded beta molecule.

A sample-barcoded 5' primer and a J-beta primer mix were used in a second PCR of roughly 7 to 12 cycles. Unique molecular identifiers of 12 random nucleotides labeled each cDNA. From the 5' RACE reads, TCRdb called clonotypes with MiXCR, one entry per CDR3 protein. The table shows some 1,800,000 distinct CDR3 sequences, with 35% to 50% occurring only once. This CDR3 is built from 16 residues. The junction had 7 bases not matched to a gene; V was cut back by 1 base and J by 4 bases. CDR1 SGHVS and CDR2 FQNEAQ come from the germline V gene. The source is a human donor in good health. This sequence joins TRBV7-8 and TRBJ2-7; TRBD1 matches at 10 bases. Source material: blood. The CDR3 DNA reads TGTGCCAGCAGCTTAGGTGAAGGACAGGGGGTGTACGAGCAGTACTTC. This gives the protein CASSLGEGQGVYEQYF. The whole variable domain, remainder taken from reference TRBV7-8 and TRBJ2-7, is GAGVSQSPRYKVAKRGQDVALRCDPISGHVSLFWYQQALGQGPEFLTYFQNEAQLDKSGLPSDRFFAERPEGSVSTLKIQRTQQEDSAVYLCASSLGEGQGVYEQYFGPGTRLTVT.